A selection of T cell receptor beta chains follows, all from one sample in a study of blood T cell repertoires in COVID-19. The data were produced by immunoSEQ multiplex PCR, yet TCRdb's version contains in-frame clones alone and is incomplete. This table has 300,000 to 400,000 clones, 80% to 90% appearing once. Sequencing input: peripheral blood. The origin of the receptors is a woman aged 45-60 years with COVID-19, enrolled during active disease. Each CDR3 is given with its conserved first and last residue. The order of the fields is V gene, clone size, D gene, J gene, CDR3 DNA, CDR3 protein. A D gene is named only where the DNA matches it firmly. The listing skips clone size in some rows; elsewhere it reads once, few, many or a size class.

v_call: TRBV6-1; clone_size: NA; d_call: NA; j_call: TRBJ2-1; cdr3_nt: TGTGCCAGCAGTGTATCCCGACCGGGATCCTACAATGAGCAGTTCTTC; cdr3_aa: CASSVSRPGSYNEQFF
v_call: TRBV5-1; clone_size: NA; d_call: NA; j_call: TRBJ2-1; cdr3_nt: TGCGCCAGCAGCTTGGTGCCATCAGGAGGCAATGAGCAGTTCTTC; cdr3_aa: CASSLVPSGGNEQFF
v_call: TRBV3-1/TRBV3-2; clone_size: NA; d_call: TRBD2; j_call: TRBJ2-1; cdr3_nt: TGTGCCAGCAGCCTCGGGGGGTCCTCCCGGTACAATGAGCAGTTCTTC; cdr3_aa: CASSLGGSSRYNEQFF
v_call: TRBV11-3; clone_size: NA; d_call: TRBD2; j_call: TRBJ2-1; cdr3_nt: TGTGCCAGCAGCCCCACCGAGGGCGGGAGTGAGGCTGAGCAGTTCTTC; cdr3_aa: CASSPTEGGSEAEQFF
v_call: TRBV19; clone_size: few; d_call: NA; j_call: TRBJ2-1; cdr3_nt: TGTGCCAGTAGCCTGCGTGGAGGGTACAATGAGCAGTTCTTC; cdr3_aa: CASSLRGGYNEQFF
v_call: TRBV29-1; clone_size: NA; d_call: NA; j_call: TRBJ2-1; cdr3_nt: TGCAGCGGCTGGCCGAGTAGGGGTCCCTACAATGAGCAGTTCTTC; cdr3_aa: CSGWPSRGPYNEQFF
v_call: TRBV7-9; clone_size: NA; d_call: NA; j_call: TRBJ1-1; cdr3_nt: TGTGCCAGCAGCTTAACCAGGGTGAACACTGAAGCTTTCTTT; cdr3_aa: CASSLTRVNTEAFF
v_call: TRBV4-1; clone_size: once; d_call: TRBD2; j_call: TRBJ2-7; cdr3_nt: TGCGCCAGCAGCCAAGGCTGGACTAGCGGGTACGAGCAGTACTTC; cdr3_aa: CASSQGWTSGYEQYF
v_call: TRBV7-8; clone_size: NA; d_call: NA; j_call: TRBJ2-7; cdr3_nt: TGTGCCAGCAGCTTAGTATCGTCCGGGAGTTACTACGAGCAGTACTTC; cdr3_aa: CASSLVSSGSYYEQYF
v_call: TRBV29-1; clone_size: NA; d_call: TRBD1; j_call: TRBJ2-7; cdr3_nt: TGCAGCGTTAGGGACAGCTCCTACGAGCAGTACTTC; cdr3_aa: CSVRDSSYEQYF
v_call: TRBV5-1; clone_size: NA; d_call: TRBD1; j_call: TRBJ1-1; cdr3_nt: TGCGCCAGCAGCTTGGCCGGTGACAGGGCGGCCACTGAAGCTTTCTTT; cdr3_aa: CASSLAGDRAATEAFF
v_call: TRBV28; clone_size: NA; d_call: TRBD1; j_call: TRBJ1-2; cdr3_nt: TGTGCCAGCAGCCGGACAGGTATTTATGGCTACACCTTC; cdr3_aa: CASSRTGIYGYTF
v_call: TRBV11-3; clone_size: NA; d_call: NA; j_call: TRBJ2-1; cdr3_nt: TGTGCCAGCAGCTTAGTTTTTCTCCTTTCCTACAATGAGCAGTTCTTC; cdr3_aa: CASSLVFLLSYNEQFF
v_call: TRBV7-3; clone_size: NA; d_call: TRBD1; j_call: TRBJ1-2; cdr3_nt: TGTGCCAGCAGCCCCCCCGGGACAGGGAATGGCTACACCTTC; cdr3_aa: CASSPPGTGNGYTF
v_call: TRBV3-1/TRBV3-2; clone_size: NA; d_call: NA; j_call: TRBJ2-2; cdr3_nt: TGTGCCAGCAGCCAACTGGGTAGGAGCACCGGGGAGCTGTTTTTT; cdr3_aa: CASSQLGRSTGELFF
v_call: TRBV7-3; clone_size: once; d_call: NA; j_call: TRBJ2-7; cdr3_nt: TGTGCCAGCAGCTTCACAGGGGGGGACGAGCAGTACTTC; cdr3_aa: CASSFTGGDEQYF
v_call: TRBV7-3; clone_size: NA; d_call: TRBD2; j_call: TRBJ2-2; cdr3_nt: TGTGCCAGCAGCCCAGGACTAGTCCGAACCGGGGAGCTGTTTTTT; cdr3_aa: CASSPGLVRTGELFF
v_call: TRBV23-1; clone_size: NA; d_call: NA; j_call: TRBJ1-3; cdr3_nt: TGCGCCAGCAGTCGAGTCGTAGACTCTGGAAACACCATATATTTT; cdr3_aa: CASSRVVDSGNTIYF
v_call: TRBV5-1; clone_size: NA; d_call: NA; j_call: TRBJ1-4; cdr3_nt: TGCGCCAGCAGCTTGGATTGGGTGCCGGGGGGCAGGCGTGAAAAACTGTTTTTT; cdr3_aa: CASSLDWVPGGRREKLFF
v_call: TRBV27; clone_size: NA; d_call: TRBD1; j_call: TRBJ1-2; cdr3_nt: TGTGCCAGCCGAGGACAGGGGAGGGACTATGGCTACACCTTC; cdr3_aa: CASRGQGRDYGYTF
v_call: TRBV5-1; clone_size: NA; d_call: TRBD2; j_call: TRBJ2-3; cdr3_nt: TGCGCCAGCCAGCCAAGGACTAGCGGTAGCACAGATACGCAGTATTTT; cdr3_aa: CASQPRTSGSTDTQYF
v_call: TRBV5-1; clone_size: few; d_call: TRBD1; j_call: TRBJ1-6; cdr3_nt: TGCGCCAGCAGCCCAGCGGGACAGGGGGGTTCACCCCTCCACTTT; cdr3_aa: CASSPAGQGGSPLHF
v_call: TRBV10-2; clone_size: NA; d_call: NA; j_call: TRBJ1-1; cdr3_nt: TGCGCCAGCAGTGAGTCGGTACGTCGGGGTAAGACTGAAGCTTTCTTT; cdr3_aa: CASSESVRRGKTEAFF
v_call: TRBV7-6; clone_size: NA; d_call: TRBD1; j_call: TRBJ1-1; cdr3_nt: TGTGCCAGCAGCCGCTACAGGGGGCAGAACACTGAAGCTTTCTTT; cdr3_aa: CASSRYRGQNTEAFF
v_call: TRBV11-2; clone_size: NA; d_call: TRBD1; j_call: TRBJ2-4; cdr3_nt: TGTGCCAGCAGCCGTCCGGGACAGGCATCCGTAGGCAAAAACATTCAGTACTTC; cdr3_aa: CASSRPGQASVGKNIQYF
v_call: TRBV5-5; clone_size: NA; d_call: NA; j_call: TRBJ2-7; cdr3_nt: TGTGCCAGCAGCTTAGAACTACAGGGGAGGTCCTACGAGCAGTACTTC; cdr3_aa: CASSLELQGRSYEQYF
v_call: TRBV25-1; clone_size: NA; d_call: NA; j_call: TRBJ2-1; cdr3_nt: TGTGCCAGCAGTTTAACGCCCCTGGGCGATGAGCAGTTCTTC; cdr3_aa: CASSLTPLGDEQFF
v_call: TRBV3-1/TRBV3-2; clone_size: NA; d_call: NA; j_call: TRBJ1-2; cdr3_nt: TGTGCCAGCAGCCCACTTGGACAGTTAAACTATGGCTACACCTTC; cdr3_aa: CASSPLGQLNYGYTF
v_call: TRBV24-1; clone_size: NA; d_call: NA; j_call: TRBJ2-1; cdr3_nt: TGTGCCACCAGTGATTTGGACAACAGGGAATACAATGAGCAGTTCTTC; cdr3_aa: CATSDLDNREYNEQFF
v_call: TRBV24-1; clone_size: NA; d_call: TRBD1; j_call: TRBJ1-5; cdr3_nt: TGTGCCACCACCGCAGGACAGGGTCAGCCCCAGCATTTT; cdr3_aa: CATTAGQGQPQHF
v_call: TRBV27; clone_size: NA; d_call: TRBD1; j_call: TRBJ1-2; cdr3_nt: TGTGCCAGCAGTCTAAGGGACAGGGGGACGGGGGGCTACACCTTC; cdr3_aa: CASSLRDRGTGGYTF
v_call: TRBV5-8; clone_size: NA; d_call: TRBD1; j_call: TRBJ2-7; cdr3_nt: TGTGCCGCCTCGAACAGGGGTTCCTACGAGCAGTACTTC; cdr3_aa: CAASNRGSYEQYF
v_call: TRBV7-9; clone_size: NA; d_call: TRBD1; j_call: TRBJ2-3; cdr3_nt: TGTGCCAGCAGCTCAAAAAGTACAGGGGAAAGAACGCAGTATTTT; cdr3_aa: CASSSKSTGERTQYF
v_call: TRBV6-6; clone_size: NA; d_call: TRBD1; j_call: TRBJ2-7; cdr3_nt: TGTGCCAGCAGTCTGGACAGGGGCGTCCTTTCTCCCTACGAGCAGTACTTC; cdr3_aa: CASSLDRGVLSPYEQYF
v_call: TRBV30; clone_size: NA; d_call: TRBD2; j_call: TRBJ2-3; cdr3_nt: TGTGCCTGGGAAATACTAGCGGGGACAGATACGCAGTATTTT; cdr3_aa: CAWEILAGTDTQYF
v_call: TRBV29-1; clone_size: NA; d_call: NA; j_call: TRBJ1-2; cdr3_nt: TGCAGCGTTGTCCGGTCAGGGAACCCTAACTATGGCTACACCTTC; cdr3_aa: CSVVRSGNPNYGYTF
v_call: TRBV7-9; clone_size: NA; d_call: TRBD1; j_call: TRBJ2-7; cdr3_nt: TGTGCCAGCAGGGATGGACAGGGGGCCTACGAGCAGTACTTC; cdr3_aa: CASRDGQGAYEQYF
v_call: TRBV21-1; clone_size: NA; d_call: NA; j_call: TRBJ2-1; cdr3_nt: TGTGCCAGCAGCAAAGGGGGCGGATCATACTACAATGAGCAGTTCTTC; cdr3_aa: CASSKGGGSYYNEQFF
v_call: TRBV27; clone_size: NA; d_call: NA; j_call: TRBJ2-3; cdr3_nt: TGTGCCAGCAGTTTTGGTCAGGGTCTCACAGATACGCAGTATTTT; cdr3_aa: CASSFGQGLTDTQYF
v_call: TRBV19; clone_size: NA; d_call: NA; j_call: TRBJ1-5; cdr3_nt: TGTGCCAGTAGTATATCGCCAGGGATCAATCAGCCCCAGCATTTT; cdr3_aa: CASSISPGINQPQHF
v_call: TRBV7-2; clone_size: once; d_call: TRBD1; j_call: TRBJ1-5; cdr3_nt: TGTGCCAGCAGCGGCCGGGACAGGGGGGAATTAGGCAATCAGCCCCAGCATTTT; cdr3_aa: CASSGRDRGELGNQPQHF
v_call: TRBV3-1/TRBV3-2; clone_size: NA; d_call: TRBD1; j_call: TRBJ2-1; cdr3_nt: TGTGCCAGCAGCCAAGGCGGACAGGGGTCCTACAATGAGCAGTTCTTC; cdr3_aa: CASSQGGQGSYNEQFF
v_call: TRBV10-3; clone_size: few; d_call: NA; j_call: TRBJ2-1; cdr3_nt: TGTGCCATCAGTGAGTTGTCGGACAATGAGCAGTTCTTC; cdr3_aa: CAISELSDNEQFF
v_call: TRBV6-4; clone_size: NA; d_call: TRBD2; j_call: TRBJ2-1; cdr3_nt: TGTGCCAGCAGGCCGACTAGCGGGCCCTACAATGAGCAGTTCTTC; cdr3_aa: CASRPTSGPYNEQFF
v_call: TRBV5-1; clone_size: NA; d_call: TRBD2; j_call: TRBJ2-7; cdr3_nt: TGCGCCAGCAGCTTGGGTCCAGCGGGAGTCTCCTACGAGCAGTACTTC; cdr3_aa: CASSLGPAGVSYEQYF
v_call: TRBV5-1; clone_size: NA; d_call: NA; j_call: TRBJ2-7; cdr3_nt: TGCGCCAGCAGCTTGTCCTCTAGCTGGGGATCCTACGAGCAGTACTTC; cdr3_aa: CASSLSSSWGSYEQYF
v_call: TRBV7-6; clone_size: few; d_call: NA; j_call: TRBJ2-7; cdr3_nt: TGTGCCAGCAGCCAGGGGTCAGGCTACGCGTCCTACGAGCAGTACTTC; cdr3_aa: CASSQGSGYASYEQYF
v_call: TRBV3-1/TRBV3-2; clone_size: NA; d_call: TRBD1; j_call: TRBJ1-1; cdr3_nt: TGTGCCAGCAGCCAATGGACAGGGGGCACTGAAGCTTTCTTT; cdr3_aa: CASSQWTGGTEAFF
v_call: TRBV27; clone_size: NA; d_call: NA; j_call: TRBJ2-7; cdr3_nt: TGTGCCAGCAGCCAATCCGGGACACCTGTCTACGAGCAGTACTTC; cdr3_aa: CASSQSGTPVYEQYF
v_call: TRBV28; clone_size: NA; d_call: NA; j_call: TRBJ1-5; cdr3_nt: TGTGCCAGCAGTTCTAGGCGCGGATTAAATCAGCCCCAGCATTTT; cdr3_aa: CASSSRRGLNQPQHF
v_call: TRBV6-1; clone_size: once; d_call: NA; j_call: TRBJ2-5; cdr3_nt: TGTGCCAGCAGTGAAGTCGAAGTTGTAGGGGTTGGGGTAGAAACCCAGTACTTC; cdr3_aa: CASSEVEVVGVGVETQYF
v_call: TRBV11-3; clone_size: NA; d_call: NA; j_call: TRBJ1-2; cdr3_nt: TGTGCCAGCAGCTTAGGGATGCGGGGCCATGGCTACACCTTC; cdr3_aa: CASSLGMRGHGYTF
v_call: TRBV6-1; clone_size: NA; d_call: TRBD2; j_call: TRBJ2-7; cdr3_nt: TGTGCCAGCAGTGGCTGGACTAGCGGTAGGAGCTCCTACGAGCAGTACTTC; cdr3_aa: CASSGWTSGRSSYEQYF
v_call: TRBV19; clone_size: many; d_call: NA; j_call: TRBJ2-2; cdr3_nt: TGTGCCAGTAGCTTCCCCGGTCGGTTAACCGGGGAGCTGTTTTTT; cdr3_aa: CASSFPGRLTGELFF